This T cell receptor (beta chain) was found in a study of cytomegalovirus exposure and HLA in healthy donors. Study information: One earlier analysis, a look at roughly 180 million T cells, found about 100 million unique TCR beta sequences. General study results and limits: A missense DCLRE1C variant was associated with V- and J-gene trimming of TCR beta chains in a later analysis, and an independent cohort replicated the association. Reports indicated that the classifier achieved high specificity and sensitivity in diagnosing cytomegalovirus status.

Healthy individuals who donated bone marrow served as the donors. Researchers ran the PCR with 60 Vbeta and 13 Jbeta primers. Repertoires were generated with immunoSEQ multiplex PCR, while TCRdb's copy carries only in-frame clones and drops some. The table has over 85,000 clones, about four fifths seen once; the top ten hold more than 4.5%. Looked up from germline, CDR1 is SEHNR and CDR2 is FQNEAQ (reference sequence). This CDR3 spans 15 amino acids. About this clone itself: As yet, its antigen is unknown. One junction end disagrees with the germline gene, perhaps due to a read error.

Material: PBMCs. The TCR originated in a man aged 40-49 years in good health and CMV-seropositive. The V call is TRBV7-9, the J call TRBJ2-5; 11 bases map to TRBD1. Here the CDR3 reads CSSSLGQGAKETQYF. The CDR3 DNA reads as TGTTCCAGCAGCCTTGGACAGGGGGCGAAAGAGACCCAGTACTTC.